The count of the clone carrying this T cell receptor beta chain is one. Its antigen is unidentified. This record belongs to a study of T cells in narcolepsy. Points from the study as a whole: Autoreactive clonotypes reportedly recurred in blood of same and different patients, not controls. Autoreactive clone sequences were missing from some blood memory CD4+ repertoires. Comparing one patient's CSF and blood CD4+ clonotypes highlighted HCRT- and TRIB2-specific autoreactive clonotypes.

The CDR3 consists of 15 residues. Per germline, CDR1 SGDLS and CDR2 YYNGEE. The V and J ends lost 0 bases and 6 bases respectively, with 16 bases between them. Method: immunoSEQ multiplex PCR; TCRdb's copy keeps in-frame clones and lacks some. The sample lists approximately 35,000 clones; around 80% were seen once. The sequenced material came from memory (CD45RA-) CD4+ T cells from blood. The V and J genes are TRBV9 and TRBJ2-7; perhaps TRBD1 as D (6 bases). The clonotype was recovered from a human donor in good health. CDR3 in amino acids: CASSVEGTLGGEQYF. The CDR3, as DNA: TGTGCCAGCAGCGTAGAGGGCACCCTAGGGGGCGAGCAGTACTTC.